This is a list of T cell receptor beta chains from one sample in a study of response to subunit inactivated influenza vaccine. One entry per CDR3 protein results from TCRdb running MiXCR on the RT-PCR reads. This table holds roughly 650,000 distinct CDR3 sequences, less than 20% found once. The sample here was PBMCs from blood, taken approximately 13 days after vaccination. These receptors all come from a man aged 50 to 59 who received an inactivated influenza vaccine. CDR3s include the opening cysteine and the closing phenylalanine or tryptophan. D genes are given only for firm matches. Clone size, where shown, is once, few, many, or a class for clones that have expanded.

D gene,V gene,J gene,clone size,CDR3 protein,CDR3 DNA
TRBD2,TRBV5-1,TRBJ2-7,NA,CASSPVGGFGSYEQYF,TGCGCCAGCAGCCCTGTCGGGGGGTTCGGCTCCTACGAGCAGTACTTC
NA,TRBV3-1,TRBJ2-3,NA,CAFSHRAIAGFTDTQYF,TGTGCCTTCAGCCACAGGGCTATCGCGGGATTCACAGATACGCAGTATTTT
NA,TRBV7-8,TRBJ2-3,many,CASSLAGIGLSTTDTQYF,TGTGCCAGCAGCTTAGCGGGTATTGGACTGTCGACCACAGATACGCAGTATTTT
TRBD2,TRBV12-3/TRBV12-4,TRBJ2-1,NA,CATTLAGGSYNEQFF,TGTGCCACAACCTTAGCGGGAGGATCCTACAATGAGCAGTTCTTC
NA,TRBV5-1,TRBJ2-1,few,CASSLSPGGEQFF,TGCGCCAGCAGCTTGTCCCCTGGAGGGGAGCAGTTCTTC
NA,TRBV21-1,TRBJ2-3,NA,CASSKLIRTDTQYF,TGTGCCAGCAGCAAGTTAATTCGCACAGATACGCAGTATTTT
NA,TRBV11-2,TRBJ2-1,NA,CASSLAQGIHEQFF,TGTGCCAGCAGCTTGGCTCAGGGGATCCATGAGCAGTTCTTC
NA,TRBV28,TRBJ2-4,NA,CASTLATGPVQHF,TGTGCCAGCACTTTGGCGACTGGCCCAGTTCAGCACTTC
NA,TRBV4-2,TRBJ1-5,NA,CASSQDKRGDPQHF,TGTGCCAGCAGCCAAGATAAGAGAGGGGATCCCCAGCATTTT
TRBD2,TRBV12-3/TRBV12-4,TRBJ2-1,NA,CASTTSGRRREQFF,TGTGCCAGCACTACTAGCGGGAGGAGGCGTGAGCAGTTCTTC
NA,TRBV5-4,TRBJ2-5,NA,CASSFGTPDETQYF,TGTGCCAGCAGCTTTGGGACCCCCGACGAGACCCAGTACTTC
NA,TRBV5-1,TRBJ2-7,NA,CASSLENSGDEQYF,TGCGCCAGCAGCTTGGAAAATAGCGGCGACGAGCAGTACTTC
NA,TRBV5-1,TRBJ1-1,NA,CASSSGYGWNTEAFF,TGCGCCAGCAGCTCCGGATATGGGTGGAACACTGAAGCTTTCTTT
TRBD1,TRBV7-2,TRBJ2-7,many,CASRRAGTGSYEQYF,TGTGCCAGCAGACGGGCCGGGACAGGGTCCTACGAGCAGTACTTC
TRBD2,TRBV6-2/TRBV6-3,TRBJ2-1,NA,CASTRAGGNRNEQFF,TGTGCCAGCACAAGGGCGGGGGGTAATCGCAATGAGCAGTTCTTC
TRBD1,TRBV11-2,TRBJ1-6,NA,CASSLRVRGAAGNSPLHF,TGTGCCAGCAGCTTACGGGTCAGGGGGGCTGCTGGTAATTCACCCCTCCACTTT
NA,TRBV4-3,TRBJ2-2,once,CVSSQGDTYTGELFF,TGCGTCAGCAGCCAAGGGGACACCTACACCGGGGAGCTGTTTTTT
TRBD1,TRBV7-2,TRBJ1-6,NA,CASTATTGFNSPLHF,TGTGCCAGTACCGCTACGACAGGGTTTAATTCACCCCTCCACTTT
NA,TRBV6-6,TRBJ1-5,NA,CASTRGGVQPQHF,TGTGCCAGCACCAGGGGAGGGGTTCAGCCCCAGCATTTT
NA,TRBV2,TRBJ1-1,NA,CASSEDPWRTEAFF,TGTGCCAGCAGTGAGGATCCCTGGAGGACTGAAGCTTTCTTT
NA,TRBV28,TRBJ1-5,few,CATGGRGTIGNQPQHF,TGTGCCACCGGGGGGCGTGGGACAATTGGGAATCAGCCCCAGCATTTT